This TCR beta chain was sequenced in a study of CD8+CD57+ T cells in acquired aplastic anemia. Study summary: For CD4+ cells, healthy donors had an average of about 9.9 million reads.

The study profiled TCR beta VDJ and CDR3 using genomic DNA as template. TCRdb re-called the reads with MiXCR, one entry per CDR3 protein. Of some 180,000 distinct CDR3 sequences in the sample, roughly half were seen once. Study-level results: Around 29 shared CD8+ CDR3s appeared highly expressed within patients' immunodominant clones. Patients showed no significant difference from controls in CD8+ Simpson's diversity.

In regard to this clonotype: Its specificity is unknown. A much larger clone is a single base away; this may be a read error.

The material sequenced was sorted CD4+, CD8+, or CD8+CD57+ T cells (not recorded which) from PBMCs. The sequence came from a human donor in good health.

The CDR3 nucleotides read TGCGCCAGCAGCTCGGGACCAAGCTCCTACAATGAGCCGTTCTTC. Translating gives CASSSGPSSYNEPFF. The chain links TRBV5-1 to TRBJ2-1; possibly TRBD1 or TRBD2 for D (5 bases each). The CDR3 contains 15 residues. CDR1 is SGHRS and CDR2 is YFSETQ in the germline V gene.